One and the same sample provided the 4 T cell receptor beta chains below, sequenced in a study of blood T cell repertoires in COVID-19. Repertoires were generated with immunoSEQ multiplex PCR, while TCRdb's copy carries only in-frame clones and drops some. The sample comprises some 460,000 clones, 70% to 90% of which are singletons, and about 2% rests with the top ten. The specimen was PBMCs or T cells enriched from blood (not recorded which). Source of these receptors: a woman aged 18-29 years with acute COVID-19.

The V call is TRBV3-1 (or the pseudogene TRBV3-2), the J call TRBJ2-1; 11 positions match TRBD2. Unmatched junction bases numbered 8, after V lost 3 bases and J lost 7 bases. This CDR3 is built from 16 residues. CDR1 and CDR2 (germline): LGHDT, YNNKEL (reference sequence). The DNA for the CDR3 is TGTGCCAGCAGCCACCGACTAGCGGGAATTAAAAATGAGCAGTTCTTC. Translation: CASSHRLAGIKNEQFF.

The CDR3 region is CASSWTGIAYEQYF. CDR3 nucleotide sequence: TGTGCCAGCAGTTGGACAGGAATCGCCTACGAGCAGTACTTC. The gene calls are TRBV5-5 and TRBJ2-7; 7 nucleotides match TRBD1. There are 14 residues in the CDR3. J gave up 2 bases and V 5 bases, and 7 bases lay outside the gene matches. Germline V gene lookup returns CDR1 SGHKS and CDR2 YYEKEE (reference sequence).

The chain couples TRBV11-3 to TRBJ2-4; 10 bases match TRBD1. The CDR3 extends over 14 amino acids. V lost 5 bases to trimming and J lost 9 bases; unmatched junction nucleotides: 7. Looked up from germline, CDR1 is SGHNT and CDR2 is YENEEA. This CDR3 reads CASSPGTGAGIQYF. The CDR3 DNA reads TGTGCCAGCAGCCCTGGGACAGGGGCTGGCATTCAGTACTTC.

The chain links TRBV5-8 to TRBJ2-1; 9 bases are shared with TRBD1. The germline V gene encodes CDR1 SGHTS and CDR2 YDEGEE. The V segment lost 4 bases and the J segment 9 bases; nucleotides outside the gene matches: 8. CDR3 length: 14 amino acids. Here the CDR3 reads CASSPATGGFEQFF. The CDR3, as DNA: TGTGCCAGCAGCCCGGCTACAGGGGGCTTTGAGCAGTTCTTC. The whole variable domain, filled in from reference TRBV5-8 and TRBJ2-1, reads EAGVTQSPTHLIKTRGQQATLRCSPISGHTSVYWYQQALGLGLQFLLWYDEGEERNRGNFPPRFSGRQFPNYSSELNVNALELEDSALYLCASSPATGGFEQFFGPGTRLTVL.